The rows below give T cell receptor beta chains drawn from one sample of a study of T cell changes during pregnancy in multiple sclerosis. Here immunoSEQ multiplex PCR was the method, and the copy in TCRdb shows in-frame clones only, minus some. This sample yields about 67,000 clones, of which about 91% are seen a single time; approximately 2.4% belongs to the top ten. The material was peripheral blood, obtained in the first trimester of pregnancy. These receptors were obtained from a female donor with multiple sclerosis, enrolled in a pregnancy study. Both conserved end residues are part of each CDR3. The D gene is left open where the match is weak. Size values are once, few and many counts, or a class for expanded clones, and some rows have none.

>-|TRBJ1-1|TRBV9|-
TGTGCCAGCAGCGTAGCTACGGGGTTCACTGAAGCTTTCTTT
CASSVATGFTEAFF
>few|TRBJ2-7|TRBV11-2|-
TGTGCCAGCAGCACCGCGTGGGCTCCGGAGGGCGAGCAGTACTTC
CASSTAWAPEGEQYF
>-|TRBJ2-7|TRBV11-2|-
TGTGCCAGCAGCTTAGAGGGAGGCCCCTACGAGCAGTACTTC
CASSLEGGPYEQYF
>once|TRBJ2-5|TRBV30|-
TGTGCCTGGAGTGTTGGGCTAGCCGGACTGGGAGAGACCCAGTACTTC
CAWSVGLAGLGETQYF
>-|TRBJ1-2|TRBV30|-
TGTGCCTGGAGTGGGGGAGGGGGATATGGCTACACCTTC
CAWSGGGGYGYTF
>-|TRBJ2-7|TRBV6-5|-
TGTGCCAGCAGTTACGCTCAGGGTCTCGAGCAGTACTTC
CASSYAQGLEQYF
>-|TRBJ2-2|TRBV28|TRBD1
TGTGCCAGCAGCTCGGACAGGGGCGCTTTTAACACCGGGGAGCTGTTTTTT
CASSSDRGAFNTGELFF
>-|TRBJ2-2|TRBV5-1|TRBD2
TGCGCCAGCAACCCCGGGACTAGTCCCGCCGGGGAGCTGTTTTTT
CASNPGTSPAGELFF
>-|TRBJ1-1|TRBV27|-
TGTGCCAGCAGTCCCACAGCGGCGAACACTGAAGCTTTCTTT
CASSPTAANTEAFF
>-|TRBJ2-1|TRBV19|-
TGTGCCAGTAGTACCCGGTACAATGAGCAGTTCTTC
CASSTRYNEQFF
>-|TRBJ2-7|TRBV5-1|-
TGCGCCAGCAGCTTGGCACCGGGACTGCAGGACTACGAGCAGTACTTC
CASSLAPGLQDYEQYF
>-|TRBJ2-7|TRBV5-1|-
TGCGCCAGCAGCCTTGACAGGACCTACGAGCAGTACTTC
CASSLDRTYEQYF
>-|TRBJ2-5|TRBV15|TRBD2
TGTGCCACCAGCAGAGATGCGGGGGGGGAGACCCAGTACTTC
CATSRDAGGETQYF
>-|TRBJ1-5|TRBV5-5|-
TGTGCCAGCAGCCCTACGGCGCGGGGGCGCGGCAATCAGCCCCAGCATTTT
CASSPTARGRGNQPQHF
>once|TRBJ2-7|TRBV7-3|TRBD2
TGTGCCAGCAGCTTAAAGGGGGGACTAGGAGGGTTACCCTACGAGCAGTACTTC
CASSLKGGLGGLPYEQYF
>-|TRBJ2-3|TRBV5-1|-
TGCGCCAGCAGATTAGCCACAGATACGCAGTATTTT
CASRLATDTQYF
>-|TRBJ2-1|TRBV7-7|TRBD1
TGTGCCAGCAGCCGCGACAGGGGTTTCGGCAATGAGCAGTTCTTC
CASSRDRGFGNEQFF
>-|TRBJ2-3|TRBV19|-
TGTGCCAGTACCCCCCTGCCGGGGGCAGATACGCAGTATTTT
CASTPLPGADTQYF
>-|TRBJ2-5|TRBV2|TRBD2
TGTGCCAGCACTCGGACTAGCGGGAAAGAGACCCAGTACTTC
CASTRTSGKETQYF
>-|TRBJ2-5|TRBV5-1|TRBD2
TGCGCCAGCAGCACGAGCGGGGGGGCCGAGACCCAGTACTTC
CASSTSGGAETQYF
>-|TRBJ1-5|TRBV6-1|-
TGTGCCAGCAGTGAACAGACAGCCCTTAGCAATCAGCCCCAGCATTTT
CASSEQTALSNQPQHF
>-|TRBJ2-1|TRBV7-2|-
TGTGCCAGCAGTTACGGGACTCTCTCCTACAATGAGCAGTTCTTC
CASSYGTLSYNEQFF
>once|TRBJ1-4|TRBV5-4|TRBD1
TGTGCCAGCAGTCGACAGGGAAATGAAAAACTGTTTTTT
CASSRQGNEKLFF
>-|TRBJ2-1|TRBV7-2|TRBD2
TGTGCCAGCAGCTCCATAGCGGGAACCTACAATGAGCAGTTCTTC
CASSSIAGTYNEQFF
>-|TRBJ1-4|TRBV30|TRBD1
TGTGCCTGGAGAGAGACAGGGTCTAATGAAAAACTGTTTTTT
CAWRETGSNEKLFF
>-|TRBJ2-3|TRBV2|TRBD2
TGTGCCAGCAGTGGTACTAGCGGAACTAGCACAGATACGCAGTATTTT
CASSGTSGTSTDTQYF
>-|TRBJ1-1|TRBV5-4|TRBD1
TGTGCCAGCAGCTCGCGAGTCGGACAGGCCACTGAAGCTTTCTTT
CASSSRVGQATEAFF
>-|TRBJ1-1|TRBV9|TRBD1
TGTGCCAGCAGCCCCAGGGGGAGAGCTATGAACACTGAAGCTTTCTTT
CASSPRGRAMNTEAFF
>-|TRBJ2-3|TRBV5-1|TRBD2
TGCGCCAGCAGCTTGGCTGGACTAGCGGGGGGGCCGGGAGATACGCAGTATTTT
CASSLAGLAGGPGDTQYF
>-|TRBJ2-2|TRBV2|-
TGTGCCAGCATGCCAGACACCCCGAACACCGGGGAGCTGTTTTTT
CASMPDTPNTGELFF
>-|TRBJ2-7|TRBV9|TRBD2
TGTGCCAGCAGCCCCCAACCGGGACTAGCAATCAGCTACGAGCAGTACTTC
CASSPQPGLAISYEQYF
>-|TRBJ1-1|TRBV9|-
TGTGCCAGCAGCCCCCACGGAGCCGGGGTAGTCACTGAAGCTTTCTTT
CASSPHGAGVVTEAFF
>-|TRBJ2-1|TRBV19|TRBD1
TGTGCCACTTCAACAGGGGATGGGCACAATGAGCAGTTCTTC
CATSTGDGHNEQFF
>-|TRBJ2-2|TRBV14|-
TGTGCCAGCAGCCGCAGGGGAAGTTCCGGGGAGCTGTTTTTT
CASSRRGSSGELFF
>once|TRBJ1-1|TRBV19|-
TGTGCCAGTAGTGGGGCCGGGGGGAACACTGAAGCTTTCTTT
CASSGAGGNTEAFF
>-|TRBJ1-3|TRBV6-5|TRBD1
TGTGCCAGCAGTAGGGACAGCTTCTCTGGAAACACCATATATTTT
CASSRDSFSGNTIYF
>-|TRBJ2-7|TRBV18|-
TGTGCCAGCTCGCAGGACAGATCCGAGCAGTACTTC
CASSQDRSEQYF
>-|TRBJ2-3|TRBV10-3|TRBD2
TGTGCCATCAGTCCCACTAGCGGGAGCACAGATACGCAGTATTTT
CAISPTSGSTDTQYF
>-|TRBJ2-1|TRBV5-4|TRBD2
TGTGCCAGCAGCTTGGATAAGACTAGCGGGGGGGTCTACAATGAGCAGTTCTTC
CASSLDKTSGGVYNEQFF
>-|TRBJ1-1|TRBV5-1|-
TGCGCCAGCAGCTTGGAGTTTAACACCCAGGGGAAAGCTTTCTTT
CASSLEFNTQGKAFF
>once|TRBJ1-1|TRBV6-1|-
TGTGCCAGCAGAGAGGGTCGGGATGCTGAAGCTTTCTTT
CASREGRDAEAFF
>-|TRBJ2-3|TRBV7-9|-
TGTGCCAGCAGCTTACGGGAGACAGATACGCAGTATTTT
CASSLRETDTQYF
>-|TRBJ1-6|TRBV18|-
TGTGCCAGCTCACCTTCCAGGTTCGCCCTGAATTCACCCCTCCACTTT
CASSPSRFALNSPLHF
>-|TRBJ2-2|TRBV6-1|TRBD1
TGTGCCAGTTCGGGACAGCCGGACACCGGGGAGCTGTTTTTT
CASSGQPDTGELFF
>-|TRBJ2-1|TRBV19|TRBD2
TGTGCCAGTAGTACAACTAGCGGGAGGGCCAGTGAGCAGTTCTTC
CASSTTSGRASEQFF
>-|TRBJ2-7|TRBV30|-
TGTGCCTGGAGTGTACGGCCAGGGATTGGCGAGCAGTACTTC
CAWSVRPGIGEQYF
>-|TRBJ1-6|TRBV2|TRBD1
TGTGCCAGCAGTGAAGGGACAGGGGACGGTTCACCCCTCCACTTT
CASSEGTGDGSPLHF
>once|TRBJ2-7|TRBV18|-
TGTGCCAGCTCCCCTCCAGGGCGGGGCGGGAACGAGCAGTACTTC
CASSPPGRGGNEQYF
>-|TRBJ1-2|TRBV19|-
TGTGCCAGTAGTAAGAAGGCGGAGCCTACACCTATCTATGGCTACACCTTC
CASSKKAEPTPIYGYTF
>-|TRBJ1-2|TRBV6-4|TRBD1
TGTGCCAGCAGTGACGACAGGGAGTCCTCAAACTATGGCTACACCTTC
CASSDDRESSNYGYTF
>once|TRBJ2-5|TRBV29-1|-
TGCAGCACCGACAGTATAGGGACCCAGTACTTC
CSTDSIGTQYF
>-|TRBJ2-3|TRBV5-1|TRBD2
TGCGCCTCCGCTACTAGCGGGAGGATAGATACGCAGTATTTT
CASATSGRIDTQYF
>-|TRBJ1-3|TRBV29-1|-
TGCAGCGCCGTGAAACAGGCAGGAAACACCATATATTTT
CSAVKQAGNTIYF
>once|TRBJ1-4|TRBV6-5|TRBD1
TGTGCCAGCAAAAAATTCGGGACAGACGAAAAACTGTTTTTT
CASKKFGTDEKLFF
>-|TRBJ2-1|TRBV5-1|TRBD2
TGCGCCAGCAGCTTCCTAGCGGGGCAAGGCGGTGAGCAGTTCTTC
CASSFLAGQGGEQFF
>once|TRBJ1-1|TRBV5-5|-
TGTGCCAGCAGCTTGGGCAGTGGGGCTGGAACTTCTGAAGCTTTCTTT
CASSLGSGAGTSEAFF
>-|TRBJ2-5|TRBV30|-
TGTGCCTGGGGCGGCAGGACTACGTTCCAAGAGACCCAGTACTTC
CAWGGRTTFQETQYF
>-|TRBJ2-2|TRBV7-2|-
TGTGCCAGCAGCAGACAGGCAGGGACCGGGGAGCTGTTTTTT
CASSRQAGTGELFF
>-|TRBJ2-2|TRBV29-1|TRBD1
TGCAGCGTTTTAGAGTGGGGGACAGGGGGCCCCGGGGAGCTGTTTTTT
CSVLEWGTGGPGELFF
>-|TRBJ2-1|TRBV5-6|TRBD1
TGTGCCAGCAGCTCGGACAGGGTATTTACCTACAATGAGCAGTTCTTC
CASSSDRVFTYNEQFF